A single T cell receptor beta chain is shown here with its context. Antigen: not known. The V segment lost 5 bases and the J segment 4 bases; nucleotides outside the gene matches: 9. CDR1 is SGHNT and CDR2 is YENEEA in the germline V gene. The CDR3 sequence is 16 residues long. Sequenced by immunoSEQ multiplex PCR; TCRdb stores in-frame clones only, minus some. The profile shows about 1 million clones, approximately 72% of them singletons. The sample belongs to a study of shared clonotypes between healthy human individuals. Study-level findings and limits: Lower generation probabilities were found for non-shared clonotypes than for those shared by all four donors. The study sampled only blood, and tissue repertoires likely differ.

The J gene is TRBJ2-2, the V gene TRBV11-3; 8 bases are a match to TRBD1. Sequencing was carried out using memory CD4+ T cells sorted from blood. Subset meaning: CD45RA-negative fraction. This receptor was identified in a man aged 18 to 30 in good health. The CDR3, as DNA: TGTGCCAGCAGCCCACGACAGGGGATGGGCACCGGGGAGCTGTTTTTT. Its translation is CASSPRQGMGTGELFF.